This T cell receptor beta chain originates from a study of blood T cell repertoires in COVID-19. The overall study: Acute and convalescent COVID-19 samples came from the United States, Italy and Spain. T cells, B-cell-depleted T cells, or PBMCs provided the cDNA or gDNA that served as material.

Germline CDR1 reads SGHTA; CDR2 reads FQGNSA. This CDR3 has 15 residues. V dropped 3 bases and J dropped 1 base, with 11 bases sitting between them. The authors' processing: It was from reference gene primer amplification that nucleated cell counts were estimated. Method: immunoSEQ multiplex PCR; TCRdb's copy keeps in-frame clones and lacks some. The V and J calls and the clone size are those of that table, but D and trimming were determined from the DNA. Found here are 55,000 to 70,000 clones, roughly 86% of them singletons; the top ten hold 6.9%. Sequenced input: peripheral blood. This clonotype was obtained from a man between 60 and 70 years old with active or convalescent COVID-19. This chain uses TRBV7-2 with TRBJ2-3, with D perhaps TRBD2 (5 bases). CDR3 bases: TGTGCCAGCAGCTTCGACGGGAAAGGCACAGATACGCAGTATTTT. Encoded protein: CASSFDGKGTDTQYF.